This TCR beta chain was sequenced for a study of T cell repertoires in cytomegalovirus infection. TCRdb analysed the reads with MiXCR anew, one entry per CDR3 protein. The sample lists fewer than 200,000 distinct CDR3 sequences; 8.5% to 10% were seen once. CDR1 is DFQATT, CDR2 SNEGSKA, per germline (reference sequence). The CDR3 covers 13 residues. The V and J ends lost 5 bases and 7 bases respectively, with 18 bases between them. This chain uses TRBV20-1 with TRBJ2-7; D may be TRBD1 or TRBD2 (5 bases each). This receptor was obtained from a human donor in good health (CMV status not recorded). Some clones in this sample may be carry-over from other donors' samples. Sequencing was carried out using PBMCs. CDR3 nucleotide sequence: TGCAGTGCTGTAGGGACGGATGTTTGGGAGCAGTACTTC. As protein: CSAVGTDVWEQYF.